This T cell receptor beta chain was found in a study of T cells in Graves' hyperthyroidism and ophthalmopathy (dated by TCRdb to between 2018 and 2021). Background on the whole study: Peripheral blood samples were taken at the time of initial diagnosis, prior to any treatment. After blood sampling, hyperthyroidism patients were treated with methimazole at a starting dose of 30 mg daily, and ophthalmopathy patients were treated with high-dose intravenous methylprednisolone. The roughly 94 discovery patients were randomly split 7:3 into training and test sets. According to the paper, TCR Vbeta CDR3 sequencing was carried out on around 140 peripheral blood samples, which came from 40 to 45 ophthalmopathy, some 73 hyperthyroidism and roughly 17 progressor patients. In about six Graves' hyperthyroidism patients, the study also compared T-cell repertoires from thyroid tissue with T-cell repertoires from blood. To identify TCR V-J signatures that set the groups apart, the researchers used a discovery cohort of 100 patients, made up of approximately 43 with Graves' ophthalmopathy and 57 with stable Graves' hyperthyroidism. Prospective prediction of ophthalmopathy was tested in an independent validation cohort of about 19 hyperthyroidism patients and some 17 patients who later progressed to ophthalmopathy.

Amplification of TCR beta CDR3 regions was carried out from RNA transcripts. For the first round of RT-PCR on the TCR CDR3, the HTBI primer set was used together with the Qiagen OneStep RT-PCR kit. A second multiplex PCR round built the libraries, followed by size selection and purification. Sequencing of the libraries was done on an Illumina HiSeq2000 using paired-end 100 bp reads. Processing in the source paper ran as follows. SOAPnuke was used to process the raw data, with reads discarded if the reads contained adapters or uncalled bases, had a mean Phred below 15, or lacked an exact constant-primer or identifier match. High-quality paired reads were merged using COPE v1.2.5, and each unique nucleotide sequence was defined as a clonotype. MiTCR v1.1 was used to align clonotypes to the IMGT TRBV, TRBD and TRBJ reference segments. Only V-J combinations with frequency above 0.0001, covering 99.2% of repertoires, were analysed. A TCS score was defined as the ratio between F50 (clonal expansion) and ExV (chaos), using BLOSUM62-based TCRdist between CDR3 peptides within each V-J. Welch's t-statistics and random forest reduced 514 V-J features to roughly 13, which were used in a naive Bayes classifier (R e1071). In-frame beta chains were kept once TCRdb had trimmed the public reads at Q25 with fastp and called clones with MiXCR. A single entry per CDR3 protein holds the most common genes and DNA from its merged rows. None of the V and J calls come from the authors' own analysis; TCRdb made them. The sample contains about 340,000 distinct CDR3 sequences, roughly a fifth of them found a single time. The ten biggest clones cover around 50% of the sample.

The cysteine opens and the phenylalanine closes a CDR3 of 14 amino acids. Only CDR3 DNA is held: 42 bases, read in frame from base 1. The germline V gene (reference sequence) gives CDR1 as PRHDT and CDR2 as FYEKMQ. Relative to germline, V is 3 bases shorter and J is 3 bases shorter, with 12 bases between their ends. At least ten counts were recorded for this clonotype. Its cognate antigen has yet to be identified. One base away there is no much larger clone; base qualities are not given. General conclusions and limits of the study: No statistical method was used to fix the sample size in advance, and group allocation was not hidden from the investigators. Blood samples also contained most of the expanded thyroid clonotypes (frequency above 0.001), which suggests that blood repertoires may reflect thyroid immune responses. A 13 V-J signature model separated ophthalmopathy from stable hyperthyroidism, with roughly 88% sensitivity and about 81% specificity in cross-validation and 80%/75% in testing. In validation, the model predicted progression to ophthalmopathy with 55% to 71% sensitivity and about 73% specificity, a median of around six months before onset.

Stable Graves' hyperthyroidism was defined as no progression to ophthalmopathy during 18 months of follow-up. Hyperthyroidism patients were newly diagnosed, had a disease duration of under 2 months, and were aged 18 to 65 years. Patients with uncontrolled infections, other autoimmune diseases, pregnancy or lactation were excluded. Diagnoses were established on the basis of clinical symptoms, serum thyroxine and TRAb, thyroid ultrasound, and orbital computed tomography. PBMCs were separated from approximately 10 ml of fresh peripheral blood using Ficoll-Paque density gradient centrifugation. Total RNA was extracted using Trizol reagent, and RNA quality was assessed on an Agilent 2100 Bioanalyzer.

This TCR came from a woman between 50 and 59 years old with Graves' hyperthyroidism. The sequencing sample was made of blood. The rearrangement joined TRBV13 to TRBJ2-7; the D assignment is uncertain and may be TRBD1 or TRBD2, with 5 bases supporting each. The CDR3 region: CASSFGRDLYEQYF. The DNA reads TGTGCCAGCAGCTTCGGCAGGGACCTCTACGAGCAGTACTTC.